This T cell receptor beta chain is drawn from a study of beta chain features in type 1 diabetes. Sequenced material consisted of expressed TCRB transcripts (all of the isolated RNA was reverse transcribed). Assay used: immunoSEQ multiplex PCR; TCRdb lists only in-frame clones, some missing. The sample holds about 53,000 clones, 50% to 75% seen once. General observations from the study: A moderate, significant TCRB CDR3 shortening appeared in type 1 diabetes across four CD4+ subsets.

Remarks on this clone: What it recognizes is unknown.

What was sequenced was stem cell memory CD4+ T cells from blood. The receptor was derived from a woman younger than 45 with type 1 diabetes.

CDR3 sequence: CASSFSGKNEQFF. The CDR3 DNA reads as TGTGCCAGCAGCTTTAGCGGGAAGAATGAGCAGTTCTTC. This chain joins TRBV7-3 and TRBJ2-1, with 8 nucleotides matching TRBD2. The CDR3 length is 13 residues. V was pared by 3 bases and J by 7 bases, with 2 bases of the junction left unmatched. In germline, CDR1 is SGHTA, CDR2 FQGTGA.